This T cell receptor (beta chain) was obtained from a study of cytomegalovirus exposure and HLA in healthy donors. Study summary: About 80 million unique TCRs from HLA-typed donors were held in an early data release.

There are a few counts of this clone. Other DNA variants within this sample encode the same CDR3. The V and J ends lost 4 bases and 0 bases, in that order; junction bases with no gene match: 4. Per the germline V gene, CDR1 is SGHDN and CDR2 is FVKESK. This CDR3 region has 16 residues. Vbeta (60) and Jbeta (13) primers were used in the PCR. The assay was immunoSEQ multiplex PCR, and TCRdb's table has in-frame clones only and misses some. The sample shows under 200,000 clones, around 64% of them seen only once. The chain joins TRBV14 to TRBJ2-7, with TRBD2 matching over 12 bases. The sample taken for sequencing was PBMCs. The sequence came from a woman aged 25 to 39 in good health and CMV-seronegative. The CDR3 DNA follows: TGTGCCAGCAGCCGACTGACTAGCGGGAGCTCCTACGAGCAGTACTTC. This sequence encodes CASSRLTSGSSYEQYF.